Below, one T cell receptor (beta chain) is given with its context. The antigen remains unidentified. The read ends 3 residues shy of where the CDR3 ends; the end is completed using the germline J gene. This CDR3 is 15 amino acids long. Germline V CDR1 and CDR2: SGHNT, YYREEE (reference sequence). Losses at the gene ends were 0 bases for V and 4 bases for J; bases not matched to a gene: 7. TCRdb keeps only in-frame clones here, not all; method: immunoSEQ multiplex PCR. The sample data list 25,000 to 35,000 clones. This entry belongs to a study of T cells in women clearing cervical HPV infection. General study points: CIN3+ cases had significantly higher TCR repertoire richness than controls, but evenness did not differ.

This chain joins TRBV5-4 and TRBJ2-7, with 7 bases that match TRBD1. Input material: blood buffy coat. The origin of this receptor is a woman aged 18 to 75 with a cervical HPV16 infection that either progressed to CIN3+ or cleared (not recorded which). The CDR3 DNA, read in part, is TGTGCCAGCAGCTTGGGACAGGGTCGAAGATACGAG. Translated, it gives CASSLGQGRRYE. The entire CDR3 sequence reads CASSLGQGRRYEQYF.